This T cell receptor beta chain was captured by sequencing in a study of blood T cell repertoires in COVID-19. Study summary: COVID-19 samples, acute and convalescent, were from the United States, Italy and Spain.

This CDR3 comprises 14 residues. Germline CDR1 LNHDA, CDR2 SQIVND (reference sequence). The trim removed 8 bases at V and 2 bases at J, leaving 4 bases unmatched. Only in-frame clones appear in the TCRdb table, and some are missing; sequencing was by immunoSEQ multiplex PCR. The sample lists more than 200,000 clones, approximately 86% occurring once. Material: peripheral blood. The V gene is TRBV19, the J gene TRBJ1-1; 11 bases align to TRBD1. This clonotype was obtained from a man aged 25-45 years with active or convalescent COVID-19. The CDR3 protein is CASLDRGLNTEAFF. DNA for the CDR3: TGTGCCAGTCTGGACAGGGGGCTTAACACTGAAGCTTTCTTT.